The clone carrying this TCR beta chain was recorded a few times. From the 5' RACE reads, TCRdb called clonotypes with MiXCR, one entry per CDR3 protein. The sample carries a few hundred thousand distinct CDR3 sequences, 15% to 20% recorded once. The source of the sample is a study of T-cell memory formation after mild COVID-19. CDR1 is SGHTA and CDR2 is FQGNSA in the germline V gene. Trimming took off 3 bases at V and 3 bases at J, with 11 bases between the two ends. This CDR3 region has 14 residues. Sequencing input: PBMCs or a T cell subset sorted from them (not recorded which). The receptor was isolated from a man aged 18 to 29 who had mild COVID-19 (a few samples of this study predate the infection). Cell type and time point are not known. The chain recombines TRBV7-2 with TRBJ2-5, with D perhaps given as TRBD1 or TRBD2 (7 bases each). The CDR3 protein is CASSLGGTEETQYF. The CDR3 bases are TGTGCCAGCAGCTTGGGGGGGACAGAAGAGACCCAGTACTTC.